Following are 30 T cell receptor beta chains from one sample sequenced in a study of technical replicates of blood from a few donors. The repertoire was sequenced with immunoSEQ multiplex PCR; TCRdb's copy has only in-frame clones and lacks some. The table records more than 65,000 clones, roughly 96% of them present only once. Sample: T cells isolated from PBMCs. The receptors stem from a human donor in good health.

The V and J genes are TRBV14 and TRBJ1-2; 7 bases map to TRBD1. CDR1 is SGHDN and CDR2 is FVKESK in the germline V gene. This CDR3 has 12 amino acids. Germline trimming cut 6 bases from V and 6 bases from J; bases unmatched to any gene: 4. In DNA, the CDR3 is TGTGCCAGCAGAGGGGACAGAGATGGCTACACCTTC. Amino acids: CASRGDRDGYTF.

The rearrangement uses TRBV5-8 and TRBJ2-3, with a weak D call TRBD1 (5 bases). Germline CDR1 reads SGHTS; CDR2 reads YDEGEE. The CDR3 is 15 amino acids. The V end lost 0 bases, the J end lost 2 bases, and 10 bases lay between the germline ends. The CDR3 region has the DNA TGTGCCAGCAGCTTGGATCGGACATACACAGATACGCAGTATTTT. Protein: CASSLDRTYTDTQYF.

This clone was counted a single time. The DNA for the CDR3 is TGTGCCAGCAGCTCGGCTCGCGGGACCCAGTACTTC. Protein sequence: CASSSARGTQYF. The chain links TRBV11-3 to TRBJ2-5; D is ambiguous. The CDR3 loop spans 12 amino acids. The V end was cut by 4 bases, the J end by 7 bases, with 10 bases between. In germline, CDR1 is SGHNT, CDR2 YENEEA.

The chain recombines TRBV25-1 with TRBJ2-7; 9 positions agree with TRBD1. This CDR3 contains 16 residues. Trimming cost V 1 base and J 2 bases; bases outside gene matches: 6. Germline V lookup: CDR1 MGHDK, CDR2 SYGVNS. CDR3 region: CASSESGTGRTYEQYF. In DNA form, the CDR3 reads TGTGCCAGCAGTGAATCGGGGACAGGGAGGACCTACGAGCAGTACTTC.

The chain employs TRBV9 and TRBJ2-7; the match to TRBD2 covers 14 bases. Germline V gives CDR1 SGDLS, CDR2 YYNGEE. V shed 3 bases, J shed 5 bases, and the junction held 4 bases outside the gene matches. The CDR3 length is 15 residues. This chain's CDR3 is CASSAGLAGGHEQYF. For the CDR3, the DNA is TGTGCCAGCAGCGCTGGACTAGCGGGAGGCCACGAGCAGTACTTC.

The chain has TRBV7-8 and TRBJ1-5; 7 bases align to TRBD1. The CDR3 is made up of 15 amino acids. Germline assignment: CDR1 SGHVS and CDR2 FQNEAQ. The V segment lost 4 bases and the J segment 2 bases; nucleotides outside the gene matches: 5. This chain's CDR3 is CASSWGQMGNQPQHF. DNA for the CDR3: TGTGCCAGCAGCTGGGGACAGATGGGCAATCAGCCCCAGCATTTT.

The rearrangement uses TRBV21-1 and TRBJ2-2; the tabulated D call, TRBD2, remains unverified against the DNA. TRBV21-1 is a pseudogene locus. There are 16 residues in the CDR3. The CDR3 DNA is TGTGCCAGCAGCAAAGGGGGCGGGAGGGGCACCGGGGAGCTGTTTTTT. Translation: CASSKGGGRGTGELFF.

The CDR3 coding sequence is TGTGCCAGCAGAATAACAGGGGGATCCTACGAGCAGTACTTC. This translates into CASRITGGSYEQYF. The V gene is TRBV5-4, the J gene TRBJ2-7; 8 nucleotides agree with TRBD1. Germline CDR1 SGHNT, CDR2 YYREEE (reference sequence). This CDR3 has 14 residues. V shed 5 bases and J 1 base; nucleotides not matched to a gene: 5.

The chain uses TRBV28 and TRBJ2-1; 9 positions match TRBD2. The germline V gene has CDR1 MDHEN and CDR2 SYDVKM. The CDR3 covers 17 residues. V lost 3 bases, J lost 1 base, and 7 bases stayed unmatched. DNA of the CDR3: TGTGCCAGCAGTTTTATAGCGGGAGAAAGGTCCTACAATGAGCAGTTCTTC. Encoded protein: CASSFIAGERSYNEQFF.

This sequence joins TRBV28 and TRBJ2-5; maybe TRBD2 (6 bases). In germline, CDR1 is MDHEN, CDR2 SYDVKM. Trimming shortened V by 6 bases and J by 5 bases, and 13 bases separated the two germline ends. The CDR3 spans 13 residues. The CDR3 spells CASSPSGGETQYF. CDR3 sequence (DNA): TGTGCCAGCAGCCCCTCAGGAGGGGAGACCCAGTACTTC. The full variable domain, completed using reference TRBV28 and TRBJ2-5, is DVKVTQSSRYLVKRTGEKVFLECVQDMDHENMFWYRQDPGLGLRLIYFSYDVKMKEKGDIPEGYSVSREKKERFSLILESASTNQTSMYLCASSPSGGETQYFGPGTRLLVL.

V is TRBV6-5 and J is TRBJ1-5; 7 nucleotides align to TRBD1. Germline V CDR1 and CDR2: MNHEY, SVGAGI. The CDR3 is made up of 14 amino acids. The junction had 7 bases not matched to a gene; V was cut back by 7 bases and J by 4 bases. CDR3 nucleotide sequence: TGTGCCAGCAAGGCAGGGGGTAGGAATCAGCCCCAGCATTTT. Its protein is CASKAGGRNQPQHF.

The chain employs TRBV27 and TRBJ2-7; a possible D gene is TRBD1 (5 bases). Germline CDR1 reads MNHEY; CDR2 reads SMNVEV (reference sequence). This CDR3 has 13 residues. V lost 3 bases to trimming and J lost 4 bases, with 10 bases between them. The CDR3 loop is CASSFDRSYEQYF. The CDR3 bases are TGTGCCAGCAGTTTTGACAGATCTTACGAGCAGTACTTC.

The chain combines TRBV15 with TRBJ1-3; D uncertain. The CDR3 covers 15 residues. V was cut by 1 base and J by 1 base, with 8 bases left in between. Germline V gene sequence: CDR1 LNHNV, CDR2 YYDKDF (reference sequence). CDR3 amino acids: CATSRVPYSGNTIYF. Here the CDR3 DNA reads TGTGCCACCAGCAGAGTTCCGTATTCTGGAAACACCATATATTTT.

The chain combines TRBV7-3 with TRBJ2-7, with D possibly being TRBD1 (5 bases). Germline-derived CDR1 and CDR2 are SGHTA and FQGTGA. Trimming removed 5 bases from V and 4 bases from J, with 12 bases in between. CDR3 size: 13 residues. The DNA for the CDR3 is TGTGCCAGCAGCCCATCCCAGGGTTACGAGCAGTACTTC. Amino acid sequence: CASSPSQGYEQYF.

The chain carries TRBV4-2 and TRBJ2-7, with a weak D call TRBD1 (5 bases). Germline assignment: CDR1 LGHNA and CDR2 YNFKEQ. The length of the CDR3 is 14 residues. The V and J ends lost 6 bases and 0 bases respectively, with 12 bases between them. CDR3 in amino acids: CASRQALSSYEQYF. CDR3 in DNA: TGTGCCAGCAGACAGGCCCTGAGCTCCTACGAGCAGTACTTC.

The chain recombines TRBV2 with TRBJ1-4; 7 nucleotides match TRBD1. The germline CDR1 and CDR2 sequences are SNHLY and FYNNEI. V shed 6 bases and J 5 bases; nucleotides not matched to a gene: 9. CDR3 size: 15 residues. The CDR3 region has the DNA TGTGCCAGCAGCAAAGACAGGGACCAGAATGAAAAACTGTTTTTT. It specifies CASSKDRDQNEKLFF.

The V gene is TRBV4-2, the J gene TRBJ2-3; the match to TRBD2 covers 8 bases. The germline gives CDR1 LGHNA, CDR2 YNFKEQ. J gave up 4 bases and V 0 bases, and 9 bases lay outside the gene matches. This CDR3 has 17 amino acids. The CDR3 nucleotides are TGTGCCAGCAGCCAAGATTTGGAGCGGGAGATCCCAGATACGCAGTATTTT. Translated: CASSQDLEREIPDTQYF.

V usage is TRBV7-2 and J usage is TRBJ2-1; D is perhaps TRBD2 (6 bases). The V gene's germline CDR1 is SGHTA and CDR2 FQGNSA. The CDR3 spans 15 residues. V lost 3 bases and J 1 base, leaving 10 bases between the germline ends. CDR3 in DNA: TGTGCCAGCAGCTTGTCCGGGAGTTCCTACAATGAGCAGTTCTTC. Translating gives CASSLSGSSYNEQFF.

This clone was detected once. This chain links TRBV4-1 with TRBJ1-4; D is unresolved. The CDR3 loop spans 12 amino acids. Trimming shortened V by 3 bases and J by 13 bases, and 12 bases separated the two germline ends. CDR1 and CDR2 from the germline V gene are MGHRA and YSYEKL. The CDR3 here is CASSQEGTRLFF. CDR3 bases: TGCGCCAGCAGCCAGGAGGGAACGAGACTGTTTTTT.

The rearrangement links TRBV2 to TRBJ1-3; D is uncertain. The CDR3 length is 15 residues. The germline gives CDR1 SNHLY, CDR2 FYNNEI. The ends were cut back, 3 bases at V and 0 bases at J, with 9 bases in the middle. CDR3 nucleotide sequence: TGTGCCAGCAGTGATAGTCTTTTCTCTGGAAACACCATATATTTT. This translates into CASSDSLFSGNTIYF.

This chain connects TRBV7-2 to TRBJ1-5; TRBD1 matches at 9 bases. CDR1 is SGHTA and CDR2 is FQGNSA in the germline V gene. The CDR3 is 15 amino acids. Trimming cost V 1 base and J 7 bases; bases outside gene matches: 5. CDR3 sequence (DNA): TGTGCCAGCAGCTTAGACACAGGGGGCTGGCAGCCCCAGCATTTT. Amino acids: CASSLDTGGWQPQHF.

This chain links TRBV19 with TRBJ2-7; perhaps TRBD2 as D (5 bases). The ends were cut back, 5 bases at V and 5 bases at J, with 10 bases in the middle. The CDR3 totals 12 residues. Germline V gene lookup returns CDR1 LNHDA and CDR2 SQIVND (reference sequence). The CDR3 here is CASSGPSNEQYF. The CDR3 DNA follows: TGTGCCAGTAGTGGGCCTAGCAACGAGCAGTACTTC.

This clone appeared a few times. The V gene is TRBV5-4, the J gene TRBJ2-5, with 11 bases identical to TRBD2. V shed 5 bases, J shed 4 bases, and the junction held 10 bases outside the gene matches. The CDR3 totals 16 residues. Looked up from germline, CDR1 is SGHNT and CDR2 is YYREEE (reference sequence). CDR3 nucleotides: TGTGCCAGCAGTTCGTTAGCGGGAGGGCCAGGAGAGACCCAGTACTTC. Its protein is CASSSLAGGPGETQYF.

The rearrangement links TRBV7-2 to TRBJ2-7, with 9 bases aligning to TRBD1. Germline CDR1 and CDR2: SGHTA and FQGNSA. V lost 2 bases and J lost 0; bases outside the gene matches: 2. This CDR3 is 15 amino acids long. The CDR3 sequence is CASSLTGQGSYEQYF. The CDR3 region has the DNA TGTGCCAGCAGCTTAACGGGACAGGGCTCCTACGAGCAGTACTTC.

This clone was seen a single time. This chain links TRBV2 with TRBJ2-1; a possible D gene is TRBD2 (5 bases). The CDR3 covers 15 residues. Trimming cost V 9 bases and J 1 base, with 16 bases left between them. Germline V gene lookup returns CDR1 SNHLY and CDR2 FYNNEI. CDR3 bases: TGTGCCAGTCGTTTTAGCGTGAAATCCTACAATGAGCAGTTCTTC. Amino acid sequence: CASRFSVKSYNEQFF.

The gene calls are TRBV7-9 and TRBJ1-2; D gene unclear. CDR1 and CDR2 from the germline V gene are SEHNR and FQNEAQ (reference sequence). The CDR3 runs 11 residues. Trimming left V 5 bases short and J 8 bases short, with 9 bases between. The CDR3 here is CASSQPGGYTF. CDR3 DNA: TGTGCCAGCAGCCAGCCCGGGGGCTACACCTTC.

This chain uses TRBV18 with TRBJ2-1; 8 bases line up with TRBD2. J lost 3 bases, V lost 2 bases, and 0 bases had no gene match. The CDR3 runs to 14 residues. The germline CDR1 and CDR2 sequences are KGHSH and LQKENI. The CDR3 DNA follows: TGTGCCAGCTCACCAGGGACTAGCTACAATGAGCAGTTCTTC. Its translation is CASSPGTSYNEQFF.

The rearrangement uses TRBV11-2 and TRBJ2-7; 9 bases fit TRBD2. V lost 1 base to trimming and J lost 7 bases; unmatched junction nucleotides: 11. The CDR3 has 16 amino acids. Per germline, CDR1 SGHAT and CDR2 FQNNGV. CDR3 in DNA: TGTGCCAGCAGCTTAGCCGGCGGGAGGGCCATTGGGGAGCAGTACTTC. Amino acid sequence: CASSLAGGRAIGEQYF.

The chain joins TRBV7-6 to TRBJ2-7, with 11 bases aligning to TRBD2. CDR1 is SGHVS and CDR2 is FNYEAQ in the germline V gene. After removal of 7 bases from V and 7 bases from J, the junction contained 9 bases not matched to a gene. The CDR3 has 14 residues. Here the CDR3 DNA reads TGTGCCAGCACGGTTACTAGCGGGAGTCGGGAGCAGTACTTC. Its translation: CASTVTSGSREQYF.

The rearrangement joins TRBV6-5 to TRBJ1-3; 8 nucleotides match TRBD1. The germline V gene has CDR1 MNHEY and CDR2 SVGAGI. V trimming: 0 bases; J trimming: 3 bases; junction bases outside the gene matches: 4. The CDR3 covers 16 residues. For the CDR3, the DNA is TGTGCCAGCAGTTACTCCGCAGGGGGCAGTGGAAACACCATATATTTT. It translates to CASSYSAGGSGNTIYF.